This TCR beta chain was observed in a study of shared clonotypes between healthy human individuals. Study background: Donors were a couple of women and a few men aged 18 to 49. Three plates each covered CD4 naive and memory; CD8 naive two, CD8 memory one.

Germline V lookup: CDR1 SGDLS, CDR2 YYNGEE. V gave up 1 base and J gave up 2 bases, with 9 bases separating them. The CDR3 has 15 amino acids. Assay execution took place at the deep level. Repertoires were generated with immunoSEQ multiplex PCR, while TCRdb's copy carries only in-frame clones and drops some. The repertoire holds 1.4 million or so clones, with approximately 98.5% as singletons. The receptor's source is a man aged 25-45 years in good health. The sample taken for sequencing was naive CD4+ T cells sorted from blood. Documented subset: CD45RA+ positively selected. This chain uses TRBV9 with TRBJ2-2; no clear D. This CDR3 reads CASSVRGGNTGELFF. CDR3 DNA: TGTGCCAGCAGCGTACGTGGCGGAAACACCGGGGAGCTGTTTTTT.